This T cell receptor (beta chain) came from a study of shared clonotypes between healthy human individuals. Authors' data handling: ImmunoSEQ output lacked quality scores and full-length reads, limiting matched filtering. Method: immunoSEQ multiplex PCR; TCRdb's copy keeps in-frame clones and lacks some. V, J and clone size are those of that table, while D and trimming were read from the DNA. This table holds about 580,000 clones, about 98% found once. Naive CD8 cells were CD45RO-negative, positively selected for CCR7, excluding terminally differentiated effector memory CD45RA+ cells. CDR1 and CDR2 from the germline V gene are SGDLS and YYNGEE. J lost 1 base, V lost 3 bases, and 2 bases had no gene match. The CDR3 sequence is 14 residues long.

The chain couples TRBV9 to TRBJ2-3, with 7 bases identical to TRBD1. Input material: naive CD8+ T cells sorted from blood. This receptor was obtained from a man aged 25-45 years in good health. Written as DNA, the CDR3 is TGTGCCAGCAGCGAAGGGACAGGCACAGATACGCAGTATTTT. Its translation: CASSEGTGTDTQYF.